This T cell receptor (beta chain) was recovered during a study of T-cell reconstitution after alpha-beta-depleted transplantation in children. Broader study findings: Once a year had passed after transplant, T-cell counts and diversity came mostly from newly produced T cells. Where alpha-beta T cells came from about two months after transplant was reportedly several hundred expanded graft clones.

Concerning this clonotype itself: Its cognate antigen is unknown.

CDR1 is DFQATT, CDR2 SNEGSKA, per germline (reference sequence). V was clipped by 6 bases and J by 7 bases; unmatched bases: 6. The CDR3 length is 13 residues. Unique molecular identifiers were used in preparing the TCRbeta library. TCRdb reprocessed the PCR reads with MiXCR, giving one entry per CDR3 protein. The table lists approximately 520,000 distinct CDR3 sequences, more than 9.5% of them singletons, with 14% in the top ten. This material consisted of PBMCs, mostly from graft donor cells, taken 180 days after TCRalphabeta/CD19-depleted stem cell transplant. The chain couples TRBV20-1 to TRBJ2-5, with 12 bases matching TRBD1. The sequence came from a female patient aged 2-9 years who had a stem cell transplant for aplastic anemia, so the T cells may come from the graft donor. The CDR3 DNA reads TGCAGTGCCTGGGACAGGGGGCTAGGGACCCAGTACTTC. Its protein is CSAWDRGLGTQYF.